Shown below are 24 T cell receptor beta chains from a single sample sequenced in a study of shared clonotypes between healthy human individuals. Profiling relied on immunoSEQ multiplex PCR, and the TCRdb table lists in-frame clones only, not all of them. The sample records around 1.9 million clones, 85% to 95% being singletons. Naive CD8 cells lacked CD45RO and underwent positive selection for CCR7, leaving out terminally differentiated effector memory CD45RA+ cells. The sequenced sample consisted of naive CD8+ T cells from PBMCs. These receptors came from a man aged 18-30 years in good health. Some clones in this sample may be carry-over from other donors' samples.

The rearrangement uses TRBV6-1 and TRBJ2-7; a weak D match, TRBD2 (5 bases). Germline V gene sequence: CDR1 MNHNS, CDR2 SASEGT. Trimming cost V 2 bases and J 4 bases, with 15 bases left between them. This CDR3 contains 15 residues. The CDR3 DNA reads TGTGCCAGCAGTGAAATCGACCCAGGAGGTTACGAGCAGTACTTC. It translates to CASSEIDPGGYEQYF.

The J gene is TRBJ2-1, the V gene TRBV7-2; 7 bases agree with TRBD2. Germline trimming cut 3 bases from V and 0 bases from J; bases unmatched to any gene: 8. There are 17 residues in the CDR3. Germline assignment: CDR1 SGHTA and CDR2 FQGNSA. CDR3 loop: CASSFFGGRTSYNEQFF. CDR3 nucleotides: TGTGCCAGCAGCTTCTTCGGGGGGAGAACCTCCTACAATGAGCAGTTCTTC.

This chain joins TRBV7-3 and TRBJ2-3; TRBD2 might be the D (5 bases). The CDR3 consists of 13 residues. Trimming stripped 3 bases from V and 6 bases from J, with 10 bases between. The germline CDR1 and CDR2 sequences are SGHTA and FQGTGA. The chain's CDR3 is CASSLGDLDTQYF. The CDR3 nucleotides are TGTGCCAGCAGCTTGGGAGATCTGGATACGCAGTATTTT.

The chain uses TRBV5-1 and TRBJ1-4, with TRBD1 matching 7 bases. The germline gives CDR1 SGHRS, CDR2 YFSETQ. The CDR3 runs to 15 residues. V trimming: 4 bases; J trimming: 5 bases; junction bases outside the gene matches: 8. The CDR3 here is CASSQPGGPNEKLFF. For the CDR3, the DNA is TGCGCCAGCAGCCAACCAGGGGGGCCGAATGAAAAACTGTTTTTT.

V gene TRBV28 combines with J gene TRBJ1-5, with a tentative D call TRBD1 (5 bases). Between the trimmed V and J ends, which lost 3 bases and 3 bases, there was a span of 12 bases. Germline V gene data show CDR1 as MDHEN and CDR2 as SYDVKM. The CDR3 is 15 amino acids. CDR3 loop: CASSFMAGINQPQHF. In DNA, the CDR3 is TGTGCCAGCAGTTTCATGGCAGGGATCAATCAGCCCCAGCATTTT.

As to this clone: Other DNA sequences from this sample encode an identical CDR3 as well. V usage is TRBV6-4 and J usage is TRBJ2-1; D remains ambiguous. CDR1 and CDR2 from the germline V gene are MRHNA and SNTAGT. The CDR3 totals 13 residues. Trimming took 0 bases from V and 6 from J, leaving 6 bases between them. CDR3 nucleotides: TGTGCCAGCAGTGACTCCCTACGCAATGAGCAGTTCTTC. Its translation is CASSDSLRNEQFF.

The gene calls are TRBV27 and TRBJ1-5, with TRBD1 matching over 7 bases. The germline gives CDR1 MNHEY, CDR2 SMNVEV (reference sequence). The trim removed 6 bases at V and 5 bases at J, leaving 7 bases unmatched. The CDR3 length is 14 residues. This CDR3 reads CASSPGQADQPQHF. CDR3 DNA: TGTGCCAGCAGCCCCGGACAGGCCGATCAGCCCCAGCATTTT.

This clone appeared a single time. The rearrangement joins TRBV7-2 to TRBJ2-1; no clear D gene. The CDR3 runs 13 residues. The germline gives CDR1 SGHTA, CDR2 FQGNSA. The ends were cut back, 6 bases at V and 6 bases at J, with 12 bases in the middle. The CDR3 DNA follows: TGTGCCAGCAGAGAGCCGGGCGCCAATGAGCAGTTCTTC. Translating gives CASREPGANEQFF.

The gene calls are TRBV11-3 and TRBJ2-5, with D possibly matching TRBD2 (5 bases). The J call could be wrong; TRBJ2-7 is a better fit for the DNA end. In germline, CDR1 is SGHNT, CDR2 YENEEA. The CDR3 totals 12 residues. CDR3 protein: CASSAYRGEQYF. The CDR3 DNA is TGTGCCAGCAGCGCTTATCGGGGCGAGCAGTACTTC.

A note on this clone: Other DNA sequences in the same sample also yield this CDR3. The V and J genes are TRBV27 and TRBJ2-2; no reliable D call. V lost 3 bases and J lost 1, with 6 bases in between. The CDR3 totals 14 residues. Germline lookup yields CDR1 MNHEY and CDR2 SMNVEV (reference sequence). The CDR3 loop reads CASSFLVNTGELFF. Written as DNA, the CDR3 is TGTGCCAGCAGTTTCCTGGTGAACACCGGGGAGCTGTTTTTT.

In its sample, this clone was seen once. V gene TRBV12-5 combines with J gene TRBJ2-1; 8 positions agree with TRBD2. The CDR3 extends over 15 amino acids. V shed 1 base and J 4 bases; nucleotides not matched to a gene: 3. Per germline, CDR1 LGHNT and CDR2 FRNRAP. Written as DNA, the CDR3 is TGTGCTAGTGGTTTGGCTAGCGGGTATTACAATGAGCAGTTCTTC. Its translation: CASGLASGYYNEQFF.

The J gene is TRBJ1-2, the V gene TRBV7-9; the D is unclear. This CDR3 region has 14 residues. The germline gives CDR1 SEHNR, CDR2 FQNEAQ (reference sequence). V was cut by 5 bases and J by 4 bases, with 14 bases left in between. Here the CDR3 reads CASSPPEAVYGYTF. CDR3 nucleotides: TGTGCCAGCAGCCCGCCCGAGGCCGTCTATGGCTACACCTTC.

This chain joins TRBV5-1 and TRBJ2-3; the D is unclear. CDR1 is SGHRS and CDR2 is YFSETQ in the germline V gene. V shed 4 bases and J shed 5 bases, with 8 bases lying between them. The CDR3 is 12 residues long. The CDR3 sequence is CASSPLRDTQYF. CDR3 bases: TGCGCCAGCAGCCCTTTACGAGATACGCAGTATTTT.

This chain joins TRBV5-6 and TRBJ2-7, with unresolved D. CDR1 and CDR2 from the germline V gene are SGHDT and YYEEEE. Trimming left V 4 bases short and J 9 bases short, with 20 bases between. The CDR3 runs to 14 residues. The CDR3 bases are TGTGCCAGCAGCCCCGGCGGTAAGGTACTGCCGCAGTACTTC. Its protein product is CASSPGGKVLPQYF.

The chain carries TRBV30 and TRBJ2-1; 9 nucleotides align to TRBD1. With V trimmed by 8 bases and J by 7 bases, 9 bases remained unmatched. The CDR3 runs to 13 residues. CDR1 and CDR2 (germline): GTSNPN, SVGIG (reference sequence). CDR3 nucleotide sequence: TGTGCCCACGACAGGGGGATAAGTAATGAGCAGTTCTTC. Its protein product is CAHDRGISNEQFF.

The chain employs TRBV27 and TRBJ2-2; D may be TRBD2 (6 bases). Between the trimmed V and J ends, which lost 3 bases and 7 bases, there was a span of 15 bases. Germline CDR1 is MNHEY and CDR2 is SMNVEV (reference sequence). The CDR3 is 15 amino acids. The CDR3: CASSFTGTPNGELFF. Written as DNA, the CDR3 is TGTGCCAGCAGTTTCACCGGGACTCCAAACGGGGAGCTGTTTTTT.

The CDR3 loop reads CASSFKYGYTF. DNA for the CDR3: TGTGCCAGCAGCTTCAAATATGGCTACACCTTC. This chain uses TRBV7-9 with TRBJ1-2; no clear D. CDR1 and CDR2 (germline): SEHNR, FQNEAQ (reference sequence). The CDR3 spans 11 residues. Between the trimmed V and J ends, which lost 3 bases and 5 bases, there was a span of 4 bases.

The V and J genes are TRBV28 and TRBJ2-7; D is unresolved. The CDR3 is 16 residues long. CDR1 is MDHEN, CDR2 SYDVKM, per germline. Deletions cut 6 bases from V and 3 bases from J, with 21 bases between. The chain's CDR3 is CASSPKVVANRYEQYF. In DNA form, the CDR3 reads TGTGCCAGCAGCCCTAAAGTTGTCGCGAACCGCTACGAGCAGTACTTC.

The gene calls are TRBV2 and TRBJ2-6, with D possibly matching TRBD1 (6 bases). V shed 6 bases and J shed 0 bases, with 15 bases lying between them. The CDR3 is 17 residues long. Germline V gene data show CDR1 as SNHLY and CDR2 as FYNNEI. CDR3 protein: CASSTDTGRSGANVLTF. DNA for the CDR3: TGTGCCAGCAGCACAGACACAGGGCGCTCTGGGGCCAACGTCCTGACTTTC.

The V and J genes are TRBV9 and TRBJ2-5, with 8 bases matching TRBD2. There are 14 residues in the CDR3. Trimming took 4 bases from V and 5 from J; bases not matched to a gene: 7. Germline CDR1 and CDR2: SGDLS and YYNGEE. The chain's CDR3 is CASSRSGTTETQYF. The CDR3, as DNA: TGTGCCAGCAGCCGTAGCGGGACAACCGAGACCCAGTACTTC.

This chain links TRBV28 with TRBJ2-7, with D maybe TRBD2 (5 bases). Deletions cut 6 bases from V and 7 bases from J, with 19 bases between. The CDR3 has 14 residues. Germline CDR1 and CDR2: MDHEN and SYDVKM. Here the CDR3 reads CASSGEDGDWEQYF. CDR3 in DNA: TGTGCCAGCAGCGGCGAGGACGGGGATTGGGAGCAGTACTTC.

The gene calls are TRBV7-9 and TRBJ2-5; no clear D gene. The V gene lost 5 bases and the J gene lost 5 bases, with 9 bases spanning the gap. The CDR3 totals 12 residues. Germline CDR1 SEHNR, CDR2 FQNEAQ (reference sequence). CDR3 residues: CASSRWLETQYF. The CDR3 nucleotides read TGTGCCAGCAGCCGATGGCTGGAGACCCAGTACTTC.

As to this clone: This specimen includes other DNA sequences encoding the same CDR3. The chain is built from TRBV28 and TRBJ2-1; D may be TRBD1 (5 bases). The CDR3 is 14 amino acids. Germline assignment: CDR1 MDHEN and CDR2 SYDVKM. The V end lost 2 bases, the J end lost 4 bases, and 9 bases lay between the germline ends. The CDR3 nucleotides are TGTGCCAGCAGTTTAGGAGACAGTTACAATGAGCAGTTCTTC. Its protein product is CASSLGDSYNEQFF.

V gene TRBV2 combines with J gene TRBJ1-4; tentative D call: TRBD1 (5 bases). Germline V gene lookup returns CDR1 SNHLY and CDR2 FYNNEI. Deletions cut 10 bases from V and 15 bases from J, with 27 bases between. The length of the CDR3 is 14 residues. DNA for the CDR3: TGTGCCACCAGACCCGGGGACGGACGCGCTTGGTTGTTTTTT. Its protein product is CATRPGDGRAWLFF.